This T cell receptor beta chain is drawn from a study of response to subunit inactivated influenza vaccine. This clonotype was seen a handful of times. No antigen is known for it. TCRdb re-called the RT-PCR reads with MiXCR, one entry per CDR3 protein. This sample has more than 400,000 distinct CDR3 sequences, with 10% to 11% found just once. Study-wide findings and caveats: With each seasonal influenza vaccination, the authors suggested, few new T cells are recruited.

Germline V gene sequence: CDR1 SGHVS, CDR2 FNYEAQ. The length of the CDR3 is 16 residues. The ends lost 4 bases at V and 2 bases at J; junction bases unmatched: 9. This chain uses TRBV7-6 with TRBJ2-3, with TRBD1 matching 7 bases. The source of this sequence is a man aged 50 or older who received an inactivated influenza vaccine. The sequenced sample was PBMCs from blood, obtained 40 to 50 days after vaccination. The CDR3 loop is CASSSLPTGLTDTQYF. Written as DNA, the CDR3 is TGTGCCAGCAGCTCTCTCCCGACAGGGCTCACAGATACGCAGTATTTT.